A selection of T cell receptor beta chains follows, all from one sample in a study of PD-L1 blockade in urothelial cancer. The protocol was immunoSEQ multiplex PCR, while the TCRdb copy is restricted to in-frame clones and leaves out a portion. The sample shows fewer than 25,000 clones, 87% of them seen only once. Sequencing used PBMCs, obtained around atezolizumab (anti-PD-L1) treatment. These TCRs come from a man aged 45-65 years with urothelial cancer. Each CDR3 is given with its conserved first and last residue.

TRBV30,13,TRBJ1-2,CAWSVSANYGYTF
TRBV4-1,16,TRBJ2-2,CASSQRGTSITGELFF
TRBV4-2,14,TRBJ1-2,CASSNLLEVYGYTF
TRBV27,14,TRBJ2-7,CASSPQVLSYEQYF
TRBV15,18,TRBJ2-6,CATSRSQGVEAGANVLTF
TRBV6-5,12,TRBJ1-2,CASSDGMGGYTF
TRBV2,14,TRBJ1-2,CASSEGARLWGYTF
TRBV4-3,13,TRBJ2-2,CASSQDRDRELFF
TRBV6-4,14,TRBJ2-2,CASSRGQNTGELFF
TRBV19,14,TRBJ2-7,CASSRQVPSYEQYF
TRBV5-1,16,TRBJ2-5,CASSLRPVARGETQYF
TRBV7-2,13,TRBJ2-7,CASSSPPTLEQYF
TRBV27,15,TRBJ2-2,CASGRDRVNTGELFF
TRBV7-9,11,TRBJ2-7,CASSPDYEQYF
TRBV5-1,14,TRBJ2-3,CASSKDRGTDTQYF
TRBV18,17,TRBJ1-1,CASSPLAGVEWGTEAFF